A single sample is the source of the 26 T cell receptor beta chains below, sequenced in a study of cytomegalovirus exposure and HLA in healthy donors. Primers: 60 Vbeta forward and 13 Jbeta reverse. Generated by immunoSEQ multiplex PCR, the TCRdb table keeps only in-frame clones and is missing some. The repertoire consists of approximately 140,000 clones, with roughly three fifths occurring once and the leading ten covering over 5%. Sequenced sample: PBMCs. All receptors derive from a woman aged 55 to 70 in good health and CMV-seronegative.

This chain links TRBV15 with TRBJ2-3; TRBD2 is a possible D gene (6 bases). The V gene's germline CDR1 is LNHNV and CDR2 YYDKDF (reference sequence). V lost 0 bases and J 2 bases, leaving 12 bases between the germline ends. There are 16 residues in the CDR3. Written as DNA, the CDR3 is TGTGCCACCAGCAGAGATAGACTAGGGGTCACAGATACGCAGTATTTT. Its protein product is CATSRDRLGVTDTQYF.

This chain connects TRBV29-1 to TRBJ2-2, with D maybe TRBD1 (6 bases). The germline V gene encodes CDR1 SQVTM and CDR2 ANQGSEA. The CDR3 is made up of 12 amino acids. The ends were cut back, 7 bases at V and 4 bases at J, with 10 bases in the middle. The CDR3 sequence is CSARRGTGELFF. The CDR3 DNA sequence: TGCAGCGCACGCAGGGGCACCGGGGAGCTGTTTTTT.

The CDR3 DNA sequence: TGTGCCAGCAGTCTCTCGGGACAGGTGAACAATGAGCAGTTCTTC. Its translation is CASSLSGQVNNEQFF. The rearrangement uses TRBV25-1 and TRBJ2-1; 8 bases agree with TRBD1. This CDR3 spans 15 amino acids. The J segment lost 5 bases and the V segment lost 5 bases, leaving 8 bases of the junction unmatched. From germline, CDR1 is MGHDK and CDR2 SYGVNS. Drawing the rest from reference TRBV25-1 and TRBJ2-1, the complete variable domain is EADIYQTPRYLVIGTGKKITLECSQTMGHDKMYWYQQDPGMELHLIHYSYGVNSTEKGDLSSESTVSRIRTEHFPLTLESARPSHTSQYLCASSLSGQVNNEQFFGPGTRLTVL.

J is TRBJ2-1 and V is TRBV28; D gene unclear. This CDR3 region has 12 residues. Germline assignment: CDR1 MDHEN and CDR2 SYDVKM. The V end lost 6 bases, the J end lost 9 bases, and 12 bases lay between the germline ends. This CDR3 reads CASRPSTGEQFF. CDR3 sequence (DNA): TGTGCCAGCAGACCCTCGACGGGTGAGCAGTTCTTC.

The J gene is TRBJ2-7, the V gene TRBV5-4; the D is unclear. The CDR3 length is 15 residues. With 0 bases removed from V and 7 bases from J, the gap between germline ends came to 17 bases. Germline V gene sequence: CDR1 SGHNT, CDR2 YYREEE (reference sequence). This CDR3 is CASSLVGRLSGEQYF. In DNA form, the CDR3 reads TGTGCCAGCAGCTTGGTGGGCCGCCTCTCTGGGGAGCAGTACTTC.

Remarks on this clone: The sample holds other DNA sequences that translate to the same CDR3. The rearrangement joins TRBV9 to TRBJ2-7; D not certain. The V end lost 0 bases, the J end lost 0 bases, and 7 bases lay between the germline ends. The CDR3 is 14 residues long. Germline values: CDR1 SGDLS, CDR2 YYNGEE. CDR3: CASSVGGSSYEQYF. Written as DNA, the CDR3 is TGTGCCAGCAGCGTAGGCGGCAGCTCCTACGAGCAGTACTTC. The full variable domain, rest sourced from reference TRBV9 and TRBJ2-7, is DSGVTQTPKHLITATGQRVTLRCSPRSGDLSVYWYQQSLDQGLQFLIQYYNGEERAKGNILERFSAQQFPDLHSELNLSSLELGDSALYFCASSVGGSSYEQYFGPGTRLTVT.

The chain is built from TRBV5-6 and TRBJ1-1; no clear D gene. CDR1 is SGHDT, CDR2 YYEEEE, per germline. V lost 9 bases and J 7 bases, leaving 16 bases between the germline ends. This CDR3 spans 12 amino acids. The CDR3 spells CANKKGRDEAFF. CDR3 DNA sequence: TGTGCCAACAAAAAAGGGCGGGATGAAGCTTTCTTT.

This rearrangement joins TRBV5-4 to TRBJ2-3; TRBD2 aligns across 10 bases. V shed 6 bases and J 7 bases; nucleotides not matched to a gene: 8. The CDR3 runs to 14 residues. Per germline, CDR1 SGHNT and CDR2 YYREEE (reference sequence). CDR3: CASKIAGGENTQYF. The CDR3 coding sequence is TGTGCCAGCAAGATAGCGGGAGGCGAAAATACGCAGTATTTT.

This chain links TRBV5-4 with TRBJ2-2; 12 positions agree with TRBD2. V gave up 4 bases and J gave up 2 bases; unmatched junction bases: 6. The germline V gene encodes CDR1 SGHNT and CDR2 YYREEE (reference sequence). The CDR3 is 17 residues long. CDR3 bases: TGTGCCAGCAGCGGCTCTAGCGGGAGGGCTAACACCGGGGAGCTGTTTTTT. As protein: CASSGSSGRANTGELFF.

The rearrangement links TRBV5-1 to TRBJ2-2; 7 bases fit TRBD1. J gave up 0 bases and V 0 bases, and 2 bases lay outside the gene matches. Looked up from germline, CDR1 is SGHRS and CDR2 is YFSETQ. This CDR3 spans 16 amino acids. CDR3 protein: CASSLVGGANTGELFF. The CDR3 DNA sequence: TGCGCCAGCAGCTTGGTAGGGGGCGCGAACACCGGGGAGCTGTTTTTT.

The rearrangement uses TRBV4-1 and TRBJ2-3; 10 bases match TRBD1. The ends lost 1 base at V and 9 bases at J; junction bases unmatched: 10. The CDR3 has 16 residues. The germline gives CDR1 MGHRA, CDR2 YSYEKL. The CDR3 reads CASSQGSGQGTRTQYF. CDR3 DNA sequence: TGCGCCAGCAGCCAAGGGTCGGGACAGGGGACACGGACGCAGTATTTT.

This clone has only a few counts. V is TRBV2 and J is TRBJ2-7; 8 nucleotides match TRBD2. The CDR3 extends over 15 amino acids. Germline values: CDR1 SNHLY, CDR2 FYNNEI. The junction had 4 bases not matched to a gene; V was cut back by 1 base and J by 2 bases. For the CDR3, the DNA is TGTGCCAGCAGTGAAGGCGGGGGGCGGGCCTACGAGCAGTACTTC. Protein sequence: CASSEGGGRAYEQYF.

This sequence joins TRBV2 and TRBJ2-2; 11 nucleotides line up with TRBD2. Germline V gene sequence: CDR1 SNHLY, CDR2 FYNNEI. The CDR3 spans 14 residues. The V gene end was trimmed by 8 bases and the J gene end by 2 bases; junction bases not matched to a gene: 1. This CDR3 is CASGTSGNTGELFF. The CDR3 coding sequence is TGTGCCAGCGGGACTAGCGGCAACACCGGGGAGCTGTTTTTT.

This clone has a handful of counts. The chain employs TRBV11-2 and TRBJ2-3; D remains ambiguous. Germline V gene data show CDR1 as SGHAT and CDR2 as FQNNGV. V lost 5 bases and J lost 5, with 17 bases in between. This CDR3 comprises 15 residues. CDR3 residues: CASSRDSRVGDTQYF. The CDR3 DNA reads as TGTGCCAGCAGCCGAGACTCCAGAGTAGGAGATACGCAGTATTTT.

The J gene is TRBJ1-2, the V gene TRBV2, with 9 bases lining up with TRBD1. Per germline, CDR1 SNHLY and CDR2 FYNNEI. The CDR3 extends over 17 amino acids. V shed 5 bases, J shed 1 base, and the junction held 11 bases outside the gene matches. The CDR3 protein is CASSFPGQGRVNYGYTF. Written as DNA, the CDR3 is TGTGCCAGCAGTTTCCCGGGACAGGGAAGAGTTAACTATGGCTACACCTTC.

The chain combines TRBV28 with TRBJ2-4, with 7 nucleotides matching TRBD1. J was trimmed by 0 bases and V by 5 bases; bases with no gene match: 10. The germline V gene has CDR1 MDHEN and CDR2 SYDVKM. The CDR3 spans 17 residues. The CDR3 sequence is CASSPGDRSLAKNIQYF. The CDR3 nucleotides are TGTGCCAGCAGTCCAGGGGACAGATCATTAGCCAAAAACATTCAGTACTTC.

The rearrangement uses TRBV4-2 and TRBJ1-4, with TRBD1 matching 7 bases. The CDR3 is 14 amino acids. Looked up from germline, CDR1 is LGHNA and CDR2 is YNFKEQ. V shed 0 bases and J 6 bases; nucleotides not matched to a gene: 1. The CDR3 DNA follows: TGTGCCAGCAGCCAAGAAGGGACAGATGAAAAACTGTTTTTT. Translation gives CASSQEGTDEKLFF.

The rearrangement links TRBV18 to TRBJ2-5; 7 positions agree with TRBD1. There are 13 residues in the CDR3. The germline CDR1 and CDR2 sequences are KGHSH and LQKENI. Trimming removed 6 bases from V and 2 bases from J; junction bases left unmatched: 3. The CDR3 nucleotides are TGTGCCAGCTCCGGGACAGCTCAAGAGACCCAGTACTTC. This codes for CASSGTAQETQYF.

The genes are TRBV18 and TRBJ2-7; 9 bases match TRBD1. CDR3 length equals 15 residues. Germline CDR1 KGHSH, CDR2 LQKENI. The V segment lost 5 bases and the J segment 6 bases; nucleotides outside the gene matches: 11. CDR3 in DNA: TGTGCCAGCTCATCGACACAGGGGGCTCTGGGCGAGCAGTACTTC. This translates into CASSSTQGALGEQYF. The whole variable domain, filled in from reference TRBV18 and TRBJ2-7, reads NAGVMQNPRHLVRRRGQEARLRCSPMKGHSHVYWYRQLPEEGLKFMVYLQKENIIDESGMPKERFSAEFPKEGPSILRIQQVVRGDSAAYFCASSSTQGALGEQYFGPGTRLTVT.

The chain joins TRBV5-1 to TRBJ1-2, with a tentative D call TRBD1 (5 bases). This CDR3 spans 14 amino acids. V shed 2 bases and J shed 2 bases, with 10 bases lying between them. From germline, CDR1 is SGHRS and CDR2 YFSETQ. The CDR3, as DNA: TGCGCCAGCAGCTTCGCCCGGGGGAACTATGGCTACACCTTC. Translating it yields CASSFARGNYGYTF.

On this clone: This specimen includes other DNA sequences encoding the same CDR3. CDR3 nucleotides: TGTGCCAGCAGTGAAACAGGGGGGTCTCAGCCCCAGCATTTT. As protein: CASSETGGSQPQHF. This sequence joins TRBV6-1 and TRBJ1-5; 8 bases match TRBD1. V gave up 2 bases and J gave up 6 bases; unmatched junction bases: 3. Per germline, CDR1 MNHNS and CDR2 SASEGT. This CDR3 spans 14 amino acids.

There are a few counts of this clone. The CDR3 region is CAISESGRVDEQYF. CDR3 nucleotides: TGTGCCATCAGTGAGTCTGGCAGGGTTGACGAGCAGTACTTC. This chain connects TRBV10-3 to TRBJ2-7, with D possibly being TRBD1 (5 bases). V was cut by 0 bases and J by 5 bases, with 11 bases left in between. Per germline, CDR1 ENHRY and CDR2 SYGVKD. CDR3 length: 14 amino acids.

There are a few counts of this clone. The chain uses TRBV5-1 and TRBJ2-4; D call uncertain. This CDR3 is 14 amino acids long. Germline CDR1 and CDR2: SGHRS and YFSETQ. The V end lost 0 bases, the J end lost 8 bases, and 12 bases lay between the germline ends. The DNA of the CDR3 is TGCGCCAGCAGCTTGGAATCTAGACGTGACATTCAGTACTTC. Translated: CASSLESRRDIQYF.

The V and J genes are TRBV6-1 and TRBJ2-2, with D uncertain. CDR1 and CDR2 (germline): MNHNS, SASEGT. V was cut by 2 bases and J by 2 bases, with 6 bases left in between. CDR3 size: 14 residues. The DNA for the CDR3 is TGTGCCAGCAGTGAACAGATAAACACCGGGGAGCTGTTTTTT. It encodes CASSEQINTGELFF.

This clone was recorded a few times. The chain is built from TRBV29-1 and TRBJ2-3; TRBD1 agrees at 8 bases. The CDR3 sequence is 13 residues long. V shed 4 bases, J shed 4 bases, and the junction held 4 bases outside the gene matches. Per the germline V gene, CDR1 is SQVTM and CDR2 is ANQGSEA. CDR3 nucleotide sequence: TGCAGCGTTGGACAGGGGTCCTCAGATACGCAGTATTTT. Residues: CSVGQGSSDTQYF.

The V and J genes are TRBV27 and TRBJ2-5; D may be TRBD1 (5 bases). V was shortened by 3 bases and J by 5 bases, with 13 bases between the two germline ends. From germline, CDR1 is MNHEY and CDR2 SMNVEV (reference sequence). The CDR3 sequence is 14 residues long. CDR3 loop: CASSFSRAQETQYF. DNA of the CDR3: TGTGCCAGCAGTTTCTCCAGGGCCCAGGAGACCCAGTACTTC.